This T cell receptor (beta chain) appears in the sequencing data of a study of human T cells and chemical hapten exposure. Study observations and caveats: Clustering by CDR3 similarity yielded significantly more large clusters from expanded TCRs than controls. With regard to DPC sensitization, TCRs above 1 in 1000 frequency did not change.

This CDR3 has 16 residues. Germline V gene sequence: CDR1 MNHNS, CDR2 SASEGT. The V end lost 1 base, the J end lost 2 bases, and 12 bases lay between the germline ends. Time point meaning: pre-sensitization, week 0. The treatment was: therapeutic diphenylcyclopropenone sensitization with weekly scalp DPC. This clonotype was observed a handful of times. Its antigen is as yet unknown. TCRdb reanalysed the RACE reads using MiXCR and keeps one entry per CDR3 protein. The sample consists of under 200,000 distinct CDR3 sequences, about 31% of them appearing once. The receptor's source is a woman in her 30s with alopecia areata. Some clones in this sample may be carry-over from other donors' samples. The source was whole blood, collected in connection with sensitization to the hapten diphenylcyclopropenone (DPC). J is TRBJ1-5 and V is TRBV6-1; possibly TRBD1 for D (5 bases). CDR3 in amino acids: CASSEVAGMGNQPQHF. CDR3 in DNA: TGTGCCAGCAGTGAAGTTGCAGGGATGGGCAATCAGCCCCAGCATTTT.